This TCR beta chain was profiled in a study of T-cell memory formation after mild COVID-19. The CDR3 covers 14 residues. In germline, CDR1 is LNHNV, CDR2 YYDKDF (reference sequence). V shed 0 bases and J shed 5 bases, with 10 bases lying between them. This clonotype was counted between two and nine times. From the 5' RACE reads, TCRdb called clonotypes with MiXCR, one entry per CDR3 protein. The repertoire consists of 350,000 to 450,000 distinct CDR3 sequences, with roughly 20% occurring once and the leading ten covering about 8.1%. Sequenced: PBMCs or a T cell subset sorted from them (not recorded which). The TCR was taken from an adult woman who had mild COVID-19 (a few samples of this study predate the infection). Cell type and time point are not known. The J gene is TRBJ2-5, the V gene TRBV15; D gene uncertain. The CDR3 region is CATSRDYARETQYF. The CDR3 nucleotides read TGTGCCACCAGCAGAGATTACGCCCGCGAGACCCAGTACTTC.